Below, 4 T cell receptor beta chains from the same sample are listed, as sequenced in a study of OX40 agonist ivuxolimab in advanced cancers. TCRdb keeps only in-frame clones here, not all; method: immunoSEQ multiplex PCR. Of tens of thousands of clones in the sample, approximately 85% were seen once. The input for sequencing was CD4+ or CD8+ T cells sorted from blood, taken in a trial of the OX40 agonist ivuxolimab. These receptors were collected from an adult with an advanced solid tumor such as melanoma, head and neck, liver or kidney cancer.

CDR3 residues: CASSAGPQPNTEAFF. The CDR3 DNA reads TGTGCCAGCAGCGCGGGGCCACAGCCGAACACTGAAGCTTTCTTT. J is TRBJ1-1 and V is TRBV9; a possible D gene is TRBD1 (5 bases). Germline V CDR1 and CDR2: SGDLS, YYNGEE. This CDR3 is 15 amino acids long. V shed 3 bases and J shed 1 base, with 13 bases lying between them.

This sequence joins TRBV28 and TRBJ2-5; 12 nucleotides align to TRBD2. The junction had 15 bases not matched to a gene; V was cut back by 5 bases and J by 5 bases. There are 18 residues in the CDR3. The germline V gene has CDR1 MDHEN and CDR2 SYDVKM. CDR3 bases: TGTGCCAGCAGTCCGCCGGGACTAGCGGGCCCTCGAAGGGAGACCCAGTACTTC. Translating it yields CASSPPGLAGPRRETQYF.

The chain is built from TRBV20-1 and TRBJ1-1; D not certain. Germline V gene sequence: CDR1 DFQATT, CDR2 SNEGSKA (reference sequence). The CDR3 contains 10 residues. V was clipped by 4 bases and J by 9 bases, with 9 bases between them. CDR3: CSANHPKAFF. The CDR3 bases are TGCAGTGCTAACCACCCGAAAGCTTTCTTT.

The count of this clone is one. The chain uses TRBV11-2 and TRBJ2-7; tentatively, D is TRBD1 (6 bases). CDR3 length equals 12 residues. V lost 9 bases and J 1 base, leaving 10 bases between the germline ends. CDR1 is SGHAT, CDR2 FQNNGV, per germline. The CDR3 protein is CASQGNSYEQYF. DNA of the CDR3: TGTGCCAGTCAGGGGAATTCCTACGAGCAGTACTTC.